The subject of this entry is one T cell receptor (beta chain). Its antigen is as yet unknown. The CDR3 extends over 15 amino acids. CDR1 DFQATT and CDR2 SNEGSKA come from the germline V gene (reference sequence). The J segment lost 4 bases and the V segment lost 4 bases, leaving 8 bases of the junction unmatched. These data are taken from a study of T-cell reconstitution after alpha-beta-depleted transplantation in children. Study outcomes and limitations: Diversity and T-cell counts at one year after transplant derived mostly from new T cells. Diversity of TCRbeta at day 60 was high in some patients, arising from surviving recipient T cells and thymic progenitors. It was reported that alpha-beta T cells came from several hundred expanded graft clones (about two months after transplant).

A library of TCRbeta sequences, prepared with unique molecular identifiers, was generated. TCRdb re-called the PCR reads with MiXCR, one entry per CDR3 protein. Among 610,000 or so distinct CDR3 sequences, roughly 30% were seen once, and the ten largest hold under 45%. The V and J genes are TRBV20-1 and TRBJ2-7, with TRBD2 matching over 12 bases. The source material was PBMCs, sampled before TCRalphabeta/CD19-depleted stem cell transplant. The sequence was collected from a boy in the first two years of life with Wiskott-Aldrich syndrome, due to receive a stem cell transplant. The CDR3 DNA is TGCAGTGCTACCCTACTAGCGGGAGGTGGATACGAGCAGTACTTC. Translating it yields CSATLLAGGGYEQYF.